Below, one T cell receptor (beta chain) is given with its context. Its antigen is still unknown. Conventional CD4 T cells were sorted as CD4+CD127+ cells. The source of the sample is a study of B cell selection in AIRE deficiency. Study-wide findings and caveats: Only around a tenth of 3657 shared Treg sequences were patient-specific; less than 40% healthy-specific. Shared Treg sequences had shorter CDR3s, biased toward rearrangements with few non-templated insertions. Patient Tconv and Treg cells showed healthy-like TCRBV usage, CDR3 length, diversity.

Original methodology: About 99,000 patient and some 1.4x10^5 healthy donor in-frame TCRbeta sequences came from conventional T cells. The method was immunoSEQ multiplex PCR; TCRdb's version includes in-frame clones alone and lacks a portion of them. V and J calls and clone size are those listed in that table; D and trimming were worked out from the DNA. The sample holds roughly 23,000 clones, roughly 97% seen once. This CDR3 has 16 amino acids. Trimming took 4 bases from V and 2 from J, leaving 15 bases between them. CDR1 and CDR2 (germline): MRHNA, SNTAGT. The specimen sequenced was conventional CD4+ T cells sorted from PBMCs. This TCR was recovered from a human donor with AIRE deficiency. The chain links TRBV6-4 to TRBJ2-1; D might be TRBD1 or TRBD2, each matching 5 bases. CDR3 protein: CASSVIGTATYNEQFF. CDR3 DNA: TGTGCCAGCAGTGTCATCGGGACGGCCACCTACAATGAGCAGTTCTTC.